Each of the 19 T cell receptor beta chains below was sequenced from the same sample in a study of blood T cells in healthy people across ages. Through a sample-barcoded 5' primer and a J-beta primer mix, a second PCR was run for about 6 to 11 cycles. MiXCR, run by TCRdb on the 5' RACE reads, gives a single entry per CDR3 protein. The data contain 540,000 or so distinct CDR3 sequences, 27% of them singletons. Sample: blood. The receptors originated from an older woman in good health.

The chain carries TRBV20-1 and TRBJ2-2; maybe TRBD2 (6 bases). The germline V gene has CDR1 DFQATT and CDR2 SNEGSKA (reference sequence). The CDR3 has 15 amino acids. V shed 5 bases and J shed 7 bases, with 20 bases lying between them. Written as DNA, the CDR3 is TGCAGTGCTGCCCCCGGTGGGGGGTGGGGCGGGGAGCTGTTTTTT. This sequence encodes CSAAPGGGWGGELFF.

The chain carries TRBV5-5 and TRBJ1-6; D unclear. Germline loops: CDR1 SGHKS, CDR2 YYEKEE (reference sequence). V lost 1 base, J lost 1 base, and 15 bases lay in between. The CDR3 runs 18 residues. The CDR3 DNA is TGTGCCAGCAGCTTGAGCGGGTTAGCTGGGTCCTATAATTCACCCCTCCACTTT. This gives the protein CASSLSGLAGSYNSPLHF.

The table lists this clonotype with a few counts. V is TRBV20-1 and J is TRBJ2-5, with 9 bases that match TRBD2. The CDR3 has 14 amino acids. In germline, CDR1 is DFQATT, CDR2 SNEGSKA (reference sequence). J was trimmed by 2 bases and V by 5 bases; bases with no gene match: 6. The CDR3 DNA follows: TGCAGTGCTCAAGAGACTAGCGGTCAAGAGACCCAGTACTTC. Its protein product is CSAQETSGQETQYF.

This chain uses TRBV7-2 with TRBJ2-1, with TRBD1 matching 10 bases. The trim removed 5 bases at V and 2 bases at J, leaving 3 bases unmatched. CDR1 is SGHTA, CDR2 FQGNSA, per germline. The CDR3 is 15 amino acids. For the CDR3, the DNA is TGTGCCAGCAGCGCGGGGACAGGGGCCTACAATGAGCAGTTCTTC. Its translation: CASSAGTGAYNEQFF.

The J gene is TRBJ1-6, the V gene TRBV3-1, with D maybe TRBD1 (6 bases). Germline CDR1 LGHDT, CDR2 YNNKEL (reference sequence). CDR3 length: 15 residues. Trimming removed 4 bases from V and 7 bases from J, with 14 bases in between. The DNA for the CDR3 is TGTGCCAGCAGCCTAACAGGGAAGGCAAATTCACCCCTCCACTTT. It yields the protein CASSLTGKANSPLHF.

Comment on this clonotype: The junction departs from germline at one end; a sequencing error may be responsible. The chain combines TRBV4-3 with TRBJ2-3; a weak D match, TRBD1 (6 bases). CDR3 length equals 14 residues. Germline-derived CDR1 and CDR2 are LGHNA and YSLEER. The DNA for the CDR3 is TGCGCCAGCAGCCAAGGGGGGTGGACAGACACGCAGTATTTT. Its translation: CASSQGGWTDTQYF.

This clonotype was detected once. Germline is not matched at one junction end, which may reflect a read error. The chain couples TRBV7-8 to TRBJ2-2, with 7 bases aligning to TRBD1. The V gene's germline CDR1 is SGHVS and CDR2 FQNEAQ. This CDR3 has 15 residues. CDR3 protein: CASSLEGAATGELFF. For the CDR3, the DNA is TGTGCCAGCAGCTTAGAGGGGGCGGCCACCGGGGAGCTGTTCTTT.

The chain has TRBV7-2 and TRBJ1-2; 8 nucleotides line up with TRBD1. The CDR3 consists of 13 residues. Looked up from germline, CDR1 is SGHTA and CDR2 is FQGNSA. V dropped 4 bases and J dropped 10; count of bases not matched to a gene: 8. The CDR3 is CASSWGKDRDYTF. CDR3 bases: TGTGCCAGCAGCTGGGGGAAGGACAGGGACTACACCTTC.

This clonotype has more than one count but fewer than ten. The rearrangement uses TRBV29-1 and TRBJ2-5; 10 bases match TRBD2. The DNA end is more similar to TRBJ2-1, so the J call may be wrong. This CDR3 is 15 amino acids long. Germline CDR1 is SQVTM and CDR2 is ANQGSEA. The CDR3 protein is CSVVLAGTGYGEQFF. DNA for the CDR3: TGCAGCGTTGTACTAGCGGGGACTGGGTACGGTGAGCAGTTCTTC.

The gene calls are TRBV5-1 and TRBJ1-1; 7 bases align to TRBD1. Germline values: CDR1 SGHRS, CDR2 YFSETQ. The CDR3 consists of 15 residues. V lost 1 base and J lost 0; bases outside the gene matches: 3. The chain's CDR3 is CASSLIGQVNTEAFF. The CDR3 DNA sequence: TGCGCCAGCAGCTTGATCGGACAGGTGAACACTGAAGCTTTCTTT. Full variable domain (outside the CDR3, taken from reference TRBV5-1 and TRBJ1-1): KAGVTQTPRYLIKTRGQQVTLSCSPISGHRSVSWYQQTPGQGLQFLFEYFSETQRNKGNFPGRFSGRQFSNSRSEMNVSTLELGDSALYLCASSLIGQVNTEAFFGQGTRLTVV.

The rearrangement links TRBV20-1 to TRBJ2-5; D is perhaps TRBD2 (6 bases). The CDR3 sequence is 12 residues long. The germline V gene has CDR1 DFQATT and CDR2 SNEGSKA (reference sequence). V gave up 6 bases and J gave up 5 bases, with 13 bases separating them. The CDR3 coding sequence is TGCAGTGCCCCCCAAGGAGGGGAGACCCAGTACTTC. This translates into CSAPQGGETQYF.

Concerning this clonotype itself: An end of the junction does not agree with germline; a read error may underlie this. The rearrangement joins TRBV7-9 to TRBJ2-2; perhaps TRBD1 as D (6 bases). This CDR3 spans 14 amino acids. Germline V lookup: CDR1 SEHNR, CDR2 FQNEAQ (reference sequence). This CDR3 reads CASSSGQNTGELLF. The CDR3 nucleotides read TGTGCCAGCAGCTCAGGACAGAACACCGGGGAGCTGCTTTTT.

Written as DNA, the CDR3 is TGCAGCGTTGAGACAGCAGCTAACTATGGCTACACCTTC. This encodes CSVETAANYGYTF. V gene TRBV29-1 combines with J gene TRBJ1-2; a possible D gene is TRBD1 (5 bases). CDR1 and CDR2 (germline): SQVTM, ANQGSEA. V lost 3 bases, J lost 0 bases, and 8 bases lay in between. CDR3 length: 13 amino acids.

V gene TRBV7-2 combines with J gene TRBJ1-2, with 7 bases identical to TRBD1. V shed 5 bases and J 0 bases; nucleotides not matched to a gene: 9. CDR1 is SGHTA, CDR2 FQGNSA, per germline. The CDR3 is 16 residues long. CDR3 loop: CASSPGGATANYGYTF. CDR3 bases: TGTGCCAGCAGCCCAGGGGGGGCAACAGCTAACTATGGCTACACCTTC.

The genes are TRBV19 and TRBJ1-6; D unresolved. CDR3 length: 15 residues. Trimming cost V 7 bases and J 4 bases, with 14 bases left between them. In germline, CDR1 is LNHDA, CDR2 SQIVND (reference sequence). The CDR3 bases are TGTGCCAGTAAGGTCCGAGACGTTTATAATTCACCCCTCCACTTT. Translation gives CASKVRDVYNSPLHF.

J is TRBJ2-7 and V is TRBV4-3; the D is unclear. Germline V gene lookup returns CDR1 LGHNA and CDR2 YSLEER. The V end lost 0 bases, the J end lost 1 base, and 10 bases lay between the germline ends. The CDR3 consists of 15 residues. Written as DNA, the CDR3 is TGCGCCAGCAGCCAAGATCGGGCTAGTTCCTACGAGCAGTACTTC. Protein sequence: CASSQDRASSYEQYF.

In the case of this clonotype: This may come from a read error, since a much larger clone is one base off. The chain carries TRBV6-2 or TRBV6-3 and TRBJ2-1; D might be TRBD2 (6 bases). Germline assignment: CDR1 MNHEY and CDR2 SVGEGT. The CDR3 has 15 amino acids. Trimming removed 2 bases at V and 9 bases at J, with 17 bases between. In DNA form, the CDR3 reads TGTGCCAGCAGTTACGTTTGGGGGGTAGGCGCTGAGCAGTTCTTC. It yields the protein CASSYVWGVGAEQFF.

This clonotype was counted between two and nine times. The gene calls are TRBV5-1 and TRBJ2-5; D gene unclear. V was cut by 5 bases and J by 1 base, with 6 bases left in between. The germline CDR1 and CDR2 sequences are SGHRS and YFSETQ. CDR3 length: 12 amino acids. The CDR3 sequence is CASRDGQETQYF. The CDR3 DNA reads TGCGCCAGCAGGGACGGCCAAGAGACCCAGTACTTC.

This clonotype was counted only a few times. The rearrangement uses TRBV7-2 and TRBJ1-2; TRBD1 agrees at 7 bases. V lost 10 bases to trimming and J lost 5 bases; unmatched junction nucleotides: 13. The CDR3 extends over 14 amino acids. Germline CDR1 and CDR2: SGHTA and FQGNSA. The CDR3 reads CAILRQGGSYGYTF. The CDR3 nucleotides are TGTGCCATCCTAAGACAGGGTGGATCGTATGGCTACACCTTC.